One and the same sample provided the 17 T cell receptor beta chains below, sequenced in a study of shared clonotypes between healthy human individuals. Naive-designated CD8 cells lacked CD45RO, were positively enriched for CCR7, and omitted terminally differentiated effector memory CD45RA+ cells. Clones were sequenced by immunoSEQ multiplex PCR, and TCRdb holds only the in-frame ones, with some missing. The sample includes about 870,000 clones, 80% to 95% of them seen just once. Specimen: naive CD8+ T cells sorted from blood. Receptors were obtained from a man aged 30 to 45 in good health.

The J gene is TRBJ2-7, the V gene TRBV10-1; D is possibly TRBD1 or TRBD2 (5 bases each). The CDR3 length is 14 residues. Germline assignment: CDR1 WNHNN and CDR2 SYGVQD (reference sequence). Trimming shortened V by 2 bases and J by 3 bases, and 11 bases separated the two germline ends. CDR3 bases: TGCGCCAGCAGTGAGCAGGGAGTGGGCTACGAGCAGTACTTC. Translating gives CASSEQGVGYEQYF.

The chain carries TRBV13 and TRBJ1-3; tentative D call: TRBD1 (5 bases). V was pared by 5 bases and J by 0 bases, with 23 bases between. The CDR3 is made up of 19 amino acids. Germline values: CDR1 PRHDT, CDR2 FYEKMQ (reference sequence). The CDR3 is CASSQRDWTNVNSGNTIYF. The CDR3 DNA follows: TGTGCCAGCAGCCAACGGGACTGGACTAATGTTAACTCTGGAAACACCATATATTTT.

This rearrangement joins TRBV27 to TRBJ1-2; D is unresolved. Trimming took off 2 bases at V and 9 bases at J, with 16 bases between the two ends. Germline V gives CDR1 MNHEY, CDR2 SMNVEV (reference sequence). The CDR3 has 14 residues. CDR3: CASSLASMSGSYTF. The CDR3 DNA sequence: TGTGCCAGCAGTTTAGCCAGCATGAGTGGTAGCTACACCTTC.

The V call is TRBV10-1, the J call TRBJ1-1; D might be TRBD1 (5 bases). V was pared by 5 bases and J by 8 bases, with 12 bases between. The germline V gene has CDR1 WNHNN and CDR2 SYGVQD (reference sequence). This CDR3 region has 12 residues. The CDR3 region is CASSQGTGEAFF. The CDR3 DNA follows: TGCGCCAGCAGTCAGGGAACCGGGGAAGCTTTCTTT.

V gene TRBV28 combines with J gene TRBJ1-1; TRBD1 might be the D (5 bases). In germline, CDR1 is MDHEN, CDR2 SYDVKM. The CDR3 has 13 amino acids. The V gene lost 3 bases and the J gene lost 3 bases, with 8 bases spanning the gap. The CDR3 loop reads CASSLGLDTEAFF. The CDR3 DNA reads TGTGCCAGCAGTTTGGGACTGGACACTGAAGCTTTCTTT.

The V gene is TRBV13, the J gene TRBJ2-2; 14 bases agree with TRBD2. This CDR3 spans 22 amino acids. The germline V gene encodes CDR1 PRHDT and CDR2 FYEKMQ (reference sequence). V lost 5 bases and J lost 1; bases outside the gene matches: 18. DNA for the CDR3: TGTGCCAGCAGCCGACTCCAATGGAGGGAAGGGACTAGCGGGAGGAACACCGGGGAGCTGTTTTTT. The encoded protein is CASSRLQWREGTSGRNTGELFF.

This chain uses TRBV30 with TRBJ2-1; either TRBD1 or TRBD2 may supply D (5 bases each). The germline gives CDR1 GTSNPN, CDR2 SVGIG (reference sequence). The V and J ends lost 0 bases and 7 bases respectively, with 13 bases between them. The CDR3 sequence is 14 residues long. This CDR3 is CAWSVPGRGNEQFF. The CDR3 DNA follows: TGTGCCTGGAGTGTACCGGGACGAGGGAATGAGCAGTTCTTC.

The rearrangement links TRBV6-5 to TRBJ2-1, with a tentative D call TRBD1 (6 bases). The germline V gene encodes CDR1 MNHEY and CDR2 SVGAGI. The CDR3 consists of 15 residues. V was cut by 2 bases and J by 6 bases, with 14 bases left in between. As DNA, the CDR3 is TGTGCCAGCAGTTACCTGGGGGCCTTCCGCAATGAGCAGTTCTTC. Amino acid sequence: CASSYLGAFRNEQFF.

The rearrangement uses TRBV27 and TRBJ2-3; D may be TRBD2 (6 bases). V was clipped by 6 bases and J by 4 bases, with 17 bases between them. Germline V gives CDR1 MNHEY, CDR2 SMNVEV (reference sequence). CDR3 length: 15 amino acids. The CDR3 loop reads CASSNSPGGADTQYF. CDR3 bases: TGTGCCAGCAGCAACTCCCCCGGCGGGGCAGATACGCAGTATTTT.

In DNA, the CDR3 is TGTGCCAGCCTAACAGCGAACACTGAAGCTTTCTTT. It codes for CASLTANTEAFF. The V call is TRBV5-5, the J call TRBJ1-1; D ambiguous. The V end lost 7 bases, the J end lost 1 base, and 8 bases lay between the germline ends. The CDR3 runs 12 residues. The germline V gene has CDR1 SGHKS and CDR2 YYEKEE (reference sequence).

The chain couples TRBV4-1 to TRBJ2-3; D is perhaps TRBD1 or TRBD2 (5 bases each). CDR3 length: 15 residues. V lost 4 bases and J 2 bases, leaving 13 bases between the germline ends. Germline lookup yields CDR1 MGHRA and CDR2 YSYEKL. CDR3 coding DNA: TGCGCCAGCAGCCCCGGACTGGGGACCACAGATACGCAGTATTTT. This gives the protein CASSPGLGTTDTQYF.

This clone has only one observation. The chain is built from TRBV29-1 and TRBJ2-3, with 9 bases fitting TRBD2. The germline V gene encodes CDR1 SQVTM and CDR2 ANQGSEA. This CDR3 is built from 19 residues. Trimming took 4 bases from V and 2 from J; bases not matched to a gene: 19. The CDR3 reads CSVALIGAGGPFYTDTQYF. CDR3 bases: TGCAGCGTTGCCCTTATTGGGGCGGGAGGGCCGTTTTACACAGATACGCAGTATTTT.

This sequence joins TRBV4-1 and TRBJ1-2; no definite D call. Trimming removed 1 base at V and 8 bases at J, with 23 bases between. The germline CDR1 and CDR2 sequences are MGHRA and YSYEKL. The CDR3 is 17 amino acids. CDR3 region: CASSQGSADLPIEGYTF. As DNA, the CDR3 is TGCGCCAGCAGCCAAGGATCGGCGGATTTACCTATCGAGGGCTACACCTTC.

This clone was observed once. The chain is built from TRBV19 and TRBJ2-3, with TRBD1 matching over 8 bases. Trimming took 0 bases from V and 3 from J; bases not matched to a gene: 2. Germline assignment: CDR1 LNHDA and CDR2 SQIVND (reference sequence). The length of the CDR3 is 15 residues. The CDR3 reads CASSIDRGLTDTQYF. In DNA form, the CDR3 reads TGTGCCAGTAGTATAGACAGGGGGCTGACAGATACGCAGTATTTT.

V is TRBV7-9 and J is TRBJ1-3; 8 nucleotides agree with TRBD1. Germline CDR1 is SEHNR and CDR2 is FQNEAQ (reference sequence). J lost 0 bases, V lost 5 bases, and 3 bases had no gene match. The CDR3 totals 15 residues. The CDR3 DNA reads as TGTGCCAGCAGCGGAGACAGGGGCTCTGGAAACACCATATATTTT. Its translation: CASSGDRGSGNTIYF.

The chain couples TRBV4-3 to TRBJ1-5; unclear D gene. The CDR3 totals 17 residues. The V and J ends lost 1 base and 1 base respectively, with 14 bases between them. From germline, CDR1 is LGHNA and CDR2 YSLEER. This CDR3 is CASSQAEEAKSNQPQHF. CDR3 sequence (DNA): TGCGCCAGCAGCCAAGCTGAGGAGGCTAAGAGCAATCAGCCCCAGCATTTT.

This sequence joins TRBV7-2 and TRBJ1-2, with unresolved D. V lost 2 bases and J lost 7, with 20 bases in between. The CDR3 has 16 amino acids. CDR1 is SGHTA and CDR2 is FQGNSA in the germline V gene. The CDR3 region has the DNA TGTGCCAGCAGCTTAAATCGGGGAGGGCCGACGACTGGCTACACCTTC. It yields the protein CASSLNRGGPTTGYTF.